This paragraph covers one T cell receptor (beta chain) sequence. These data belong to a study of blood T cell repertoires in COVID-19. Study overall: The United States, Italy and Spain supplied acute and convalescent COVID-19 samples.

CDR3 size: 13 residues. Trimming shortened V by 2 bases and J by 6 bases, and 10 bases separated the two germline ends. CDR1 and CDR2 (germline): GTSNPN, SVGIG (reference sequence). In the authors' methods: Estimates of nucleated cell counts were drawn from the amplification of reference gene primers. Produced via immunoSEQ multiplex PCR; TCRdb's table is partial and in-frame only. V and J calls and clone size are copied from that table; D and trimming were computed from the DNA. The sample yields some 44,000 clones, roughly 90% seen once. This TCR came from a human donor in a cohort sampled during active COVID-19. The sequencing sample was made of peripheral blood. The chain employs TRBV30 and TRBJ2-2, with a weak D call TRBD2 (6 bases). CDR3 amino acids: CAWSSGGPGELFF. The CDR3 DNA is TGTGCCTGGAGTTCCGGGGGACCCGGGGAGCTGTTTTTT. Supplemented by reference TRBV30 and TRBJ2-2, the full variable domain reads SQTIHQWPATLVQPVGSPLSLECTVEGTSNPNLYWYRQAAGRGLQLLFYSVGIGQISSEVPQNLSASRPQDRQFILSSKKLLLSDSGFYLCAWSSGGPGELFFGEGSRLTVL.